This TCR beta chain comes out of a study of response to subunit inactivated influenza vaccine. Study observations and caveats: Each seasonal influenza vaccination, the authors suggested, recruits few new T cells.

TCRdb reprocessed the RT-PCR reads with MiXCR, giving one entry per CDR3 protein. The sample contains more than 500,000 distinct CDR3 sequences, around 11% of which appear only once. J gave up 5 bases and V 1 base, and 4 bases lay outside the gene matches. The germline CDR1 and CDR2 sequences are LNHNV and YYDKDF (reference sequence). CDR3 length: 15 residues. In regard to this clonotype: The antigen remains undetermined.

The same sample was also used in a study of T cells expressing NK-cell markers. This second report adds: The authors generated TCR beta cDNA through 5'RACE template switching with UMIs. It was from sorted CD3+CD56+NKG2C+, CD3+CD56+NKG2C- and CD3+CD56-NKG2C+ T cells that TCR beta repertoires came. Once again these clonotypes came out on top in the CD3+CD56-NKG2C+ fraction of a few donors. Clones of NKG2C+ T cells that had expanded were of unclear HCMV specificity.

The receptor's source is a man aged 50 to 60 who received an inactivated influenza vaccine. Specimen: PBMCs from blood, collected on the day of vaccination. J is TRBJ2-1 and V is TRBV15; TRBD2 aligns across 8 bases. CDR3 sequence reads: CATSRGVAGNNEQFF. The CDR3 bases are TGTGCCACCAGCAGAGGGGTAGCGGGAAACAATGAGCAGTTCTTC.